This TCR beta chain derives from a study of blood T cells in healthy people across ages. Germline V gene lookup returns CDR1 DFQATT and CDR2 SNEGSKA (reference sequence). The CDR3 loop spans 12 amino acids. A J-beta primer mix and a sample-barcoded 5' primer were used in a second PCR of roughly 7 to 12 cycles. MiXCR, run by TCRdb on the 5' RACE reads, gives a single entry per CDR3 protein. The sample has around 1,500,000 distinct CDR3 sequences; roughly 40% are singletons. Every participating donor contributed roughly 11 milliliters of peripheral blood through a draw. Whole-study findings and limits: Possibly, changes in expanded clonotypes were confounded because donor CMV status was unknown. Versus aged donors, long-lived donors had higher diversity and more naive CD4+ cells.

Turning to this clonotype: Antigen: not known. One end of the junction does not line up with germline, which may come from a read error.

This chain links TRBV20-1 with TRBJ2-1; D unresolved. Sequencing was performed on blood. The clonotype comes from a woman younger than 30 in good health. CDR3 DNA sequence: TGCAGGAGTGACCGGGTTTACAGTGAGCAGTTCTTC. Translation gives CRSDRVYSEQFF.